The text below deals with one T cell receptor beta chain. Its antigen is not identified. The sample belongs to a study of post-analysis software for immune sequencing data. General study points: Compared with controls, patients showed significantly lower normalized Chao1 diversity. Elevated frequency relative to controls characterized several TRBV segments in patients, TRBV5-6, TRBV5-1 and TRBV20-1 among them. By F measure, samples from a shared preparation batch strongly co-clustered.

Unique-molecular-identifier-tagged TCR beta cDNA libraries were used. MiXCR, applied by TCRdb to the PCR reads, yields one record per CDR3 protein. The data show 350,000 to 500,000 distinct CDR3 sequences, with over 30% seen just once and approximately 7.6% held by the top ten. From germline, CDR1 is LGHDT and CDR2 YNNKEL (reference sequence). This CDR3 contains 14 residues. The V and J genes are TRBV3-1 and TRBJ2-4; D gene ambiguous. The J call may be mistaken, given a closer DNA end match to TRBJ2-7. This sequence originates from a girl aged 2 to 9 with multiple sclerosis. The sample comprised blood. CDR3 bases: TGTGCCAGCAGCCGGGCAGTGAGCTCCTACGAGCAGTACTTC. Translated, it gives CASSRAVSSYEQYF.